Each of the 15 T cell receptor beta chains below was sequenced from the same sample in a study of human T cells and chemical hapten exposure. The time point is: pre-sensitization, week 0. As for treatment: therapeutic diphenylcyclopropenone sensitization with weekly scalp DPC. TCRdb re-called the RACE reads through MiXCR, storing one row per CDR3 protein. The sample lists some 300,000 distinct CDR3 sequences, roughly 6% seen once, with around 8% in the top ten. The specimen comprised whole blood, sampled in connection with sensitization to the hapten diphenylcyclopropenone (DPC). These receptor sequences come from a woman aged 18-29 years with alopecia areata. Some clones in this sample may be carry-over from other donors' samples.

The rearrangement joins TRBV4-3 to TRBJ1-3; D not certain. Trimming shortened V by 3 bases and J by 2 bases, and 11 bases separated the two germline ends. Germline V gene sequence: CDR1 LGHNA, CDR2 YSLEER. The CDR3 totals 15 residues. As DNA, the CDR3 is TGCGCCAGCAGCCAGCTTCTAGGGACTGGAAACACCATATATTTT. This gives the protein CASSQLLGTGNTIYF.

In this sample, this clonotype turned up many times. CDR3 in DNA: TGCGCCAGCAGCTTCGGGGGGCCAGGAATGAACACTGAAGCTTTCTTT. Its protein is CASSFGGPGMNTEAFF. J is TRBJ1-1 and V is TRBV5-1; a weak D match, TRBD1 (6 bases). Trimming stripped 2 bases from V and 0 bases from J, with 14 bases between. Germline values: CDR1 SGHRS, CDR2 YFSETQ. The CDR3 sequence is 16 residues long. Full variable domain (remainder filled in from reference TRBV5-1 and TRBJ1-1): KAGVTQTPRYLIKTRGQQVTLSCSPISGHRSVSWYQQTPGQGLQFLFEYFSETQRNKGNFPGRFSGRQFSNSRSEMNVSTLELGDSALYLCASSFGGPGMNTEAFFGQGTRLTVV.

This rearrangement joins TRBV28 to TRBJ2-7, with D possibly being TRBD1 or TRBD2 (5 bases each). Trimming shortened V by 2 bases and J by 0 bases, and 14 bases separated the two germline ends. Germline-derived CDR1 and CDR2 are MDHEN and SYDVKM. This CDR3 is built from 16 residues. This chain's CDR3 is CASSLMLGTVSYEQYF. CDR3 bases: TGTGCCAGCAGTTTAATGCTTGGGACGGTCTCCTACGAGCAGTACTTC.

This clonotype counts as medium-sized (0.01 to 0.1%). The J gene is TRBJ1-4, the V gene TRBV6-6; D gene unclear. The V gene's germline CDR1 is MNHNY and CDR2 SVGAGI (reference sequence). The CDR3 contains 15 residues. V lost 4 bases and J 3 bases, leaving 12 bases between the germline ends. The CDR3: CASSSLGRPNEKLFF. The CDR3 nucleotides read TGTGCCAGCAGTTCATTAGGTCGACCTAATGAAAAACTGTTTTTT.

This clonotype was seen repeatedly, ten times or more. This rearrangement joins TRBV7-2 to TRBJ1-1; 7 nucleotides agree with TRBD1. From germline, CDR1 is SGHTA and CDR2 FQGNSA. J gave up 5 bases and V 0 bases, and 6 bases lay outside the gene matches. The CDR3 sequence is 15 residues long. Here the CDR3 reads CASSLAMTGITEAFF. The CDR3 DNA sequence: TGTGCCAGCAGCTTAGCGATGACAGGGATAACTGAAGCTTTCTTT.

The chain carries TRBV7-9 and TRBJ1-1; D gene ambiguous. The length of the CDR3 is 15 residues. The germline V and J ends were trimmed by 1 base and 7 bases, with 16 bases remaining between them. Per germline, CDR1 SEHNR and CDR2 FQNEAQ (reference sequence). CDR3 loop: CASSLVGRPIDEAFF. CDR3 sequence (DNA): TGTGCCAGCAGCTTAGTGGGCCGCCCAATCGATGAAGCTTTCTTT.

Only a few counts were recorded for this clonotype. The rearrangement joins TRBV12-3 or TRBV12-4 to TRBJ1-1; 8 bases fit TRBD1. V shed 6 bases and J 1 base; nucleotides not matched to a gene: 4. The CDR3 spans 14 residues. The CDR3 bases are TGTGCCAGCAGAGACAGGGGCTCGAACACTGAAGCTTTCTTT. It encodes CASRDRGSNTEAFF.

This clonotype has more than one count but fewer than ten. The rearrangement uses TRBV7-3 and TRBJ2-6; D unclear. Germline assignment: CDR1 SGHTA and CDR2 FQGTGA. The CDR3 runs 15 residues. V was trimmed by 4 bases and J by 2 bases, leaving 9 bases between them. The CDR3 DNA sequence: TGTGCCAGCAGCTCGGACCGCCCTGGGGCCAACGTCCTGACTTTC. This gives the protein CASSSDRPGANVLTF.

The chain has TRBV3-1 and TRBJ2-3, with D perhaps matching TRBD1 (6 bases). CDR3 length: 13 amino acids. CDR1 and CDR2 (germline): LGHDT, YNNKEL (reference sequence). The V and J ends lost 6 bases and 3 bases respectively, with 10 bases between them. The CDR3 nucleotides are TGTGCCAGCAGGTCCACAGGGACAGATACGCAGTATTTT. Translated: CASRSTGTDTQYF.

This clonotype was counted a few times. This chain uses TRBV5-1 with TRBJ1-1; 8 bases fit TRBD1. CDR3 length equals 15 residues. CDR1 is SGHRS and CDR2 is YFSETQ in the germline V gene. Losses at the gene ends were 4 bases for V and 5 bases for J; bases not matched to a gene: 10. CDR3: CASSRIQGGRTEAFF. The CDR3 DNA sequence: TGCGCCAGCAGCCGGATACAGGGGGGGCGGACTGAAGCTTTCTTT.

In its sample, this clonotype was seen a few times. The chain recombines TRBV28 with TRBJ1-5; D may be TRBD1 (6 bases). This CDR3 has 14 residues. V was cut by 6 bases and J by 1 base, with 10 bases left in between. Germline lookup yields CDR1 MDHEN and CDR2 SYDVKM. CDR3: CASRLGASNQPQHF. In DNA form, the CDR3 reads TGTGCCAGCAGGCTGGGGGCAAGCAATCAGCCCCAGCATTTT.

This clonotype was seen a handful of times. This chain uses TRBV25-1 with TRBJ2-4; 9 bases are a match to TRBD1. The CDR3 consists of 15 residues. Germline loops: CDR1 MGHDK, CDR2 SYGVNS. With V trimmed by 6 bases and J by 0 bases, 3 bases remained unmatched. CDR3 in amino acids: CASSAGQGAKNIQYF. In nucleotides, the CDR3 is TGTGCCAGCAGCGCGGGACAGGGAGCCAAAAACATTCAGTACTTC.

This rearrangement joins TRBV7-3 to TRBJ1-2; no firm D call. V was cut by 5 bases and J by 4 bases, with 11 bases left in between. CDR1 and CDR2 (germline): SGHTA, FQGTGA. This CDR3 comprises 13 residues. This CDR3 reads CASSHDTAYGYTF. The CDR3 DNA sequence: TGTGCCAGCAGCCACGACACAGCCTATGGCTACACCTTC. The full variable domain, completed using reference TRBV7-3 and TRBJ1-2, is GAGVSQTPSNKVTEKGKYVELRCDPISGHTALYWYRQSLGQGPEFLIYFQGTGAADDSGLPNDRFFAVRPEGSVSTLKIQRTERGDSAVYLCASSHDTAYGYTFGSGTRLTVV.

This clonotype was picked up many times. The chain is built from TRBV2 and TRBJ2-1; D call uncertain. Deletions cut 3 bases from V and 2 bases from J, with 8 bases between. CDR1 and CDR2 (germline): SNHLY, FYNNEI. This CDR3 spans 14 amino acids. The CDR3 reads CASSDGLAYNEQFF. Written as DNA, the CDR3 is TGTGCCAGCAGTGACGGGCTAGCCTACAATGAGCAGTTCTTC.

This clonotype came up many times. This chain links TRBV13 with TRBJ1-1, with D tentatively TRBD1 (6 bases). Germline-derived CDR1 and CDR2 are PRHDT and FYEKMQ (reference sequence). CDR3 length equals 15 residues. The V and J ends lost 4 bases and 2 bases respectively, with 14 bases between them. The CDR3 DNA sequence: TGTGCCAGCAGCTCTGGTGGGGGGGGCAACACTGAAGCTTTCTTT. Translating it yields CASSSGGGGNTEAFF. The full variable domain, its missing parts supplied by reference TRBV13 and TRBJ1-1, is AAGVIQSPRHLIKEKRETATLKCYPIPRHDTVYWYQQGPGQDPQFLISFYEKMQSDKGSIPDRFSAQQFSDYHSELNMSSLELGDSALYFCASSSGGGGNTEAFFGQGTRLTVV.